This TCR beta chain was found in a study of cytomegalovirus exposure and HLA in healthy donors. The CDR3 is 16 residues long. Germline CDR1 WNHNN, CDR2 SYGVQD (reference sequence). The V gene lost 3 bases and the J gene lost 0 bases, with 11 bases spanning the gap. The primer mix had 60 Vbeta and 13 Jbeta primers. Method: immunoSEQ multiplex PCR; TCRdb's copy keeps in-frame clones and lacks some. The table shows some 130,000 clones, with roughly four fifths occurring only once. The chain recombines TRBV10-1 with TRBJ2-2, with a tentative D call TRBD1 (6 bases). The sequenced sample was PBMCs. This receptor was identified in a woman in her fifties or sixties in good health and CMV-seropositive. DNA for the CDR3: TGCGCCAGCAGTGAAGCCCAGGGGACGAACACCGGGGAGCTGTTTTTT. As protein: CASSEAQGTNTGELFF.